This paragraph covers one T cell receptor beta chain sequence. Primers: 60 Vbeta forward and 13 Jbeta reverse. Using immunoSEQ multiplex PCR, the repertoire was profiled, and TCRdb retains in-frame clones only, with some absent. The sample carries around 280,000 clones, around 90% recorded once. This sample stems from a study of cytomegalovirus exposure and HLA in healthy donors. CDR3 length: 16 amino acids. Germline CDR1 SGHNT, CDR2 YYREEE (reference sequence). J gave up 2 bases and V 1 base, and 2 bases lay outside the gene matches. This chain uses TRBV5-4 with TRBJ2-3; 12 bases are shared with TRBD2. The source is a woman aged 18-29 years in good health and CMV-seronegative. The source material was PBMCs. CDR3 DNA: TGTGCCAGCAGCTTGAGGACTAGCGGGGTCACAGATACGCAGTATTTT. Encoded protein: CASSLRTSGVTDTQYF.